This TCR beta chain was retrieved from a study of CD8+CD57+ T cells in acquired aplastic anemia (dated 2018 in TCRdb). As for the study more broadly: Extracted DNA from sorted CD4+ and CD8+ cells averaged around 3.5 ug, ranging from roughly 0.2 to 30 ug. CD8+CD57+ expansion was defined as frequency above the mean frequency observed in healthy subjects. Overall results and qualifications from the work: Although 25 to 30 CD8+ CDR3 sequences were shared by patients and controls, these sequences appeared highly expressed in patients and within the immunodominant clones of patients. Patients and healthy controls showed no significant difference in CD8+ Simpson's diversity (P=0.060).

TCR beta VDJ combination and CDR3 sequence profiling used genomic DNA as the template. An Illumina HiSeq 2000 was the platform used for TCR repertoire sequencing. Per the source publication's procedure: TRBV/TRBJ rearrangement plots, CDR3 size and DJ length profiles, and Simpson's diversity index were used to evaluate the repertoires. The most abundant DNA sequence in the deep sequencing data was defined as the immunodominant clone. CDR3 amino acid sequences were checked for sharing across subjects and were also compared against the VDJdb database and published repertoires. The raw public data were reprocessed by TCRdb itself: fastp quality trimming at Q25, MiXCR clonotype calling, in-frame beta chains only. Rows are unified per CDR3 protein, each entry keeping the most common DNA and genes. None of the V and J calls come from the authors' own analysis; TCRdb made them. In all, the sample holds approximately 470,000 distinct CDR3 sequences, and approximately 33% of those were seen once. The ten largest clones take up around 0.82% of the sample.

Flow cytometry had shown CD8+CD57+ cell expansion in the patients selected for sequencing. Severe acquired aplastic anemia was diagnosed in all patients according to International Study of Aplastic Anemia and Agranulocytosis and Camitta criteria. No therapy had been received by the patients at the time of blood sampling. In the study, sorted CD4+ and CD8+ blood T cells from patients with severe aplastic anemia and from healthy subjects underwent deep sequencing of TCR repertoires. Patients were enrolled under clinicaltrials.gov protocols 00001620, 01623167, 00001397, 00071045, 00081523 and 00961064 in the USA. Ficoll-Paque density gradient centrifugation was used to isolate peripheral blood mononuclear cells. Before DNA extraction, CD4+ and CD8+ T cells were sorted by FACS or by magnetic beads. This clonotype has at least ten counts. Its cognate antigen has yet to be identified. Base qualities are not at hand, and no much larger clone is one base apart.

The material sequenced was sorted CD4+, CD8+, or CD8+CD57+ T cells (not recorded which) from PBMCs. This clonotype was obtained from a human donor with aplastic anemia.

The bases read TGTGCCAGCAGCTTAGAACAGATAGGGGCCGAGCAGTACTTC. It encodes CASSLEQIGAEQYF. The rearrangement joined TRBV7-9 to TRBJ2-7, and possibly TRBD1, on 5 matching bases. Per the germline V gene (reference sequence), SEHNR is the CDR1 and FQNEAQ is the CDR2. Spanning cysteine to phenylalanine, the CDR3 consists of 14 amino acids. Only the CDR3 portion is preserved as DNA: 42 bases, with reading frame beginning at the first base. At the junction V is shortened by 1 base and J by 6 bases, with 13 bases in between.